What follows describes a single T cell receptor beta chain. The table came from immunoSEQ multiplex PCR; TCRdb's copy has only in-frame clones and leaves some out. The data show roughly 42,000 clones, approximately 77% seen once. The data were taken from a study of preoperative IRX-2 immunotherapy in early breast cancer. Treatment here: preoperative locoregional IRX-2 cytokine immunotherapy. The CDR3 totals 18 residues. The J segment lost 0 bases and the V segment lost 4 bases, leaving 13 bases of the junction unmatched. Germline V gene sequence: CDR1 LNHDA, CDR2 SQIVND (reference sequence). The receptor comes from a human donor with breast cancer. The sequencing here drew on tumor tissue, taken after IRX-2 immunotherapy. The chain carries TRBV19 and TRBJ1-1; 8 bases map to TRBD1. CDR3 DNA sequence: TGTGCCAGTAGTACTTTCTTAATTTCAGGGGGCATGAACACTGAAGCTTTCTTT. This codes for CASSTFLISGGMNTEAFF.